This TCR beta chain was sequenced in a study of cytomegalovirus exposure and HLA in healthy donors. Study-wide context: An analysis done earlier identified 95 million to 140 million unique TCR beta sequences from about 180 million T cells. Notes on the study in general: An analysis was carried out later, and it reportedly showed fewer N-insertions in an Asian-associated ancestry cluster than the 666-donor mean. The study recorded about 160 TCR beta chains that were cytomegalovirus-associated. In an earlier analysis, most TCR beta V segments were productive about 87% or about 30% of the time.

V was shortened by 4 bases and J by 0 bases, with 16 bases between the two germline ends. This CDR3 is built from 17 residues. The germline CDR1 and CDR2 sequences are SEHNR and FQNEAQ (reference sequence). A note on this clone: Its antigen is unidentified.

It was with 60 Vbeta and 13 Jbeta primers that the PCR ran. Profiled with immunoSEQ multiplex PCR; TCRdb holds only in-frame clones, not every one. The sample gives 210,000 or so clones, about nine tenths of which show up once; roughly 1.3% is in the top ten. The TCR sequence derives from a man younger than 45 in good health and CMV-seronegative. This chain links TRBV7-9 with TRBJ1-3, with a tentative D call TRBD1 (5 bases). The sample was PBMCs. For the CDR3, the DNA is TGTGCCAGCAGCTCTCAGGGTTCGGTATTCTCTGGAAACACCATATATTTT. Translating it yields CASSSQGSVFSGNTIYF.